What follows are 30 T cell receptor beta chains derived from one specimen sequenced in a study of read filtering for tumor transcriptome and immune sequencing. From around 0.4 ug of RNA, a library with molecular barcoded alpha/delta and beta/gamma adaptors was made. TCRdb re-called the reads with MiXCR, one entry per CDR3 protein. This table has more than 35,000 distinct CDR3 sequences, roughly 10% appearing once. The specimen was a population of CD138-negative cells sorted from bone marrow. These receptors originate from a donor older than 35 with multiple myeloma.

This clonotype has a count of ten or more. This could be a read error, since a much larger clone is one nucleotide away. This chain uses TRBV6-5 with TRBJ2-1; tentatively, D is TRBD2 (5 bases). Per the germline V gene, CDR1 is MNHEY and CDR2 is SVGAGI. The CDR3 sequence is 14 residues long. CDR3 sequence: CASSLGRRYNGQFF. The CDR3 region has the DNA TGTGCCAGCAGTCTCGGACGGAGGTACAATGGGCAGTTCTTC.

A note on this clonotype: A much larger clone lies one base from this, so it may be a read error. The chain recombines TRBV7-8 with TRBJ2-2, with D hard to call. Germline CDR1 SGHVS, CDR2 FQNEAQ. There are 13 residues in the CDR3. In nucleotides, the CDR3 is TGTGCCAGCAGCCCTCTGAGTACCGTGGAGCTGTTTTTT. Translation: CASSPLSTVELFF.

Concerning this clonotype itself: Given a much more abundant clone one base away, this may be a read error. The V call is TRBV28, the J call TRBJ1-1; D not certain. This CDR3 has 13 residues. Germline loops: CDR1 MDHEN, CDR2 SYDVKM. CDR3 DNA: TGTGCCAGCAGTTTATGGGGGAACACTGGAGCTTTCTTT. Protein sequence: CASSLWGNTGAFF.

The rearrangement uses TRBV7-9 and TRBJ1-5, with D uncertain. CDR3 length: 13 amino acids. V was pared by 3 bases and J by 9 bases, with 12 bases between. The V gene's germline CDR1 is SEHNR and CDR2 FQNEAQ (reference sequence). CDR3 in amino acids: CASSFDPGWPQHF. CDR3 DNA sequence: TGTGCCAGCAGCTTCGATCCGGGTTGGCCCCAGCATTTT. Full variable domain (missing parts from reference TRBV7-9 and TRBJ1-5): DTGVSQNPRHKITKRGQNVTFRCDPISEHNRLYWYRQTLGQGPEFLTYFQNEAQLEKSRLLSDRFSAERPKGSFSTLEIQRTEQGDSAMYLCASSFDPGWPQHFGDGTRLSIL.

In its sample, this clonotype was seen many times. In DNA, the CDR3 is TGTGCCACCAGTGGTGCGGAAAGGGGCTATTCAGGTGGGGGCTACACCTTC. Translated, it gives CATSGAERGYSGGGYTF. The chain links TRBV24-1 to TRBJ1-2; D is possibly TRBD1 (5 bases). Germline V gene sequence: CDR1 KGHDR, CDR2 SFDVKD. The CDR3 is 17 residues long. V dropped 5 bases and J dropped 8 bases, with 26 bases sitting between them.

Comments on this clonotype: Germline is not matched at one junction end, which may reflect a read error. The chain is built from TRBV12-3 or TRBV12-4 and TRBJ1-3; D not certain. This CDR3 region has 15 residues. Written as DNA, the CDR3 is TGTGCCAGCATCGGGCGGGAGAGCTCTGGAAACACCATATACTTT. Its translation: CASIGRESSGNTIYF.

This clonotype was detected many times. The V call is TRBV28, the J call TRBJ2-5; TRBD1 or TRBD2 may be the D gene (5 bases each). The V gene lost 3 bases and the J gene lost 5 bases, with 13 bases spanning the gap. The germline CDR1 and CDR2 sequences are MDHEN and SYDVKM. This CDR3 is built from 14 residues. The DNA for the CDR3 is TGTGCCAGCAGTTTCAGAGGGGCTAGGGAGACCCAGTACTTC. Its translation: CASSFRGARETQYF.

This clonotype was observed many times. This chain joins TRBV20-1 and TRBJ1-1; possibly TRBD1 for D (5 bases). Deletions cut 6 bases from V and 5 bases from J, with 16 bases between. The CDR3 has 13 amino acids. Germline CDR1 reads DFQATT; CDR2 reads SNEGSKA (reference sequence). CDR3 nucleotide sequence: TGCAGTGCCCGACAGAGCGGGGGGACTGAAGCTTTCTTT. Residues: CSARQSGGTEAFF.

This clonotype was observed many times. The J gene is TRBJ2-1, the V gene TRBV20-1; 12 bases are shared with TRBD2. CDR3 length: 15 amino acids. Germline V gene sequence: CDR1 DFQATT, CDR2 SNEGSKA (reference sequence). V dropped 6 bases and J dropped 9; count of bases not matched to a gene: 12. CDR3: CSAVTSGGGVGEQFF. CDR3 nucleotides: TGCAGTGCGGTGACTAGCGGGGGAGGAGTCGGTGAGCAGTTCTTC.

This clonotype was seen many times. The chain has TRBV9 and TRBJ2-3; D might be TRBD1 or TRBD2, each matching 5 bases. This CDR3 has 14 amino acids. Germline V gene lookup returns CDR1 SGDLS and CDR2 YYNGEE. V lost 4 bases and J lost 4, with 13 bases in between. The CDR3 DNA follows: TGTGCCAGCAGCCCTGGGGGTGGCGCAGATACGCAGTATTTT. Amino acid sequence: CASSPGGGADTQYF.

Many counts were recorded for this clonotype. The chain has TRBV7-9 and TRBJ2-2, with no clear D. Trimming stripped 0 bases from V and 6 bases from J, with 8 bases between. The CDR3 consists of 14 residues. The germline V gene has CDR1 SEHNR and CDR2 FQNEAQ (reference sequence). The CDR3 region is CASSLAASPGELFF. The DNA for the CDR3 is TGTGCCAGCAGCTTAGCCGCCTCCCCCGGGGAGCTGTTTTTT.

The sample holds a few counts of this clonotype. The chain links TRBV4-1 to TRBJ2-4; TRBD1 matches at 7 bases. The CDR3 has 17 residues. The junction had 6 bases not matched to a gene; V was cut back by 1 base and J by 0 bases. CDR1 is MGHRA and CDR2 is YSYEKL in the germline V gene. The CDR3 DNA reads TGCGCCAGCAGCCAAGGGGGGACAGATCTAGCCAAAAACATTCAGTACTTC. Protein: CASSQGGTDLAKNIQYF.

In this sample, this clonotype turned up a few times. CDR3 bases: TGTGCCAGCAGCTTAAGACAGGGATCCTACAATGAGCAGTTCTTC. Residues: CASSLRQGSYNEQFF. V is TRBV11-2 and J is TRBJ2-1; 7 nucleotides match TRBD1. The CDR3 runs 15 residues. Trimming removed 2 bases from V and 1 base from J; junction bases left unmatched: 2. CDR1 and CDR2 from the germline V gene are SGHAT and FQNNGV.

This clonotype was seen many times. The rearrangement links TRBV10-3 to TRBJ2-5; 7 bases align to TRBD1. From germline, CDR1 is ENHRY and CDR2 SYGVKD. The CDR3 has 12 residues. Losses at the gene ends were 11 bases for V and 0 bases for J; bases not matched to a gene: 3. The DNA of the CDR3 is TGTGCCTCCGGGACAGACCAAGAGACCCAGTACTTC. Residues: CASGTDQETQYF.

This clonotype was observed a few times. The chain couples TRBV7-9 to TRBJ2-3, with 8 bases that match TRBD2. The CDR3 spans 16 residues. V was clipped by 0 bases and J by 6 bases; unmatched bases: 8. Germline V lookup: CDR1 SEHNR, CDR2 FQNEAQ (reference sequence). CDR3 protein: CASSLAFGGASDTQYF. CDR3 coding DNA: TGTGCCAGCAGCTTAGCTTTCGGGGGGGCCTCGGATACGCAGTATTTT.

In this sample, this clonotype turned up many times. The chain employs TRBV20-1 and TRBJ2-7, with TRBD2 identical over 12 bases. Germline CDR1 is DFQATT and CDR2 is SNEGSKA (reference sequence). The CDR3 sequence is 14 residues long. V trimming: 4 bases; J trimming: 4 bases; junction bases outside the gene matches: 5. The chain's CDR3 is CSATKTSGGYEQYF. CDR3 DNA: TGCAGTGCTACTAAGACTAGCGGGGGATACGAGCAGTACTTC.

This clonotype was picked up many times. V is TRBV28 and J is TRBJ1-5, with 10 bases fitting TRBD1. CDR3 length: 18 amino acids. Germline CDR1 is MDHEN and CDR2 is SYDVKM. The V gene end was trimmed by 5 bases and the J gene end by 0 bases; junction bases not matched to a gene: 10. The CDR3 loop is CASSPPGQGFFSNQPQHF. In nucleotides, the CDR3 is TGTGCCAGCAGTCCGCCGGGACAGGGGTTTTTTAGCAATCAGCCCCAGCATTTT.

This clonotype was seen only a few times. A single base separates this from a much larger clone, so it may be a read error. The rearrangement uses TRBV12-3 or TRBV12-4 and TRBJ1-4; no reliable D call. CDR3 size: 14 residues. V dropped 3 bases and J dropped 7 bases, with 12 bases sitting between them. The CDR3, as DNA: TGTGCCAGCAGTTTTGTCGAGTCCGGTGAAAAACTGTTTTTT. It is translated as CASSFVESGEKLFF.

This clonotype was seen many times. V and J are TRBV7-8 and TRBJ1-4; D is unclear. Germline V gene data show CDR1 as SGHVS and CDR2 as FQNEAQ. The CDR3 extends over 18 amino acids. With 3 bases removed from V and 2 bases from J, the gap between germline ends came to 19 bases. CDR3 bases: TGTGCCAGCAGCTTTGTAGTGAGGGAAGTTCCTACTAATGAAAAACTGTTTTTT. Encoded protein: CASSFVVREVPTNEKLFF. Supplemented by reference TRBV7-8 and TRBJ1-4, the full variable domain reads GAGVSQSPRYKVAKRGQDVALRCDPISGHVSLFWYQQALGQGPEFLTYFQNEAQLDKSGLPSDRFFAERPEGSVSTLKIQRTQQEDSAVYLCASSFVVREVPTNEKLFFGSGTQLSVL.

This clonotype was seen repeatedly, ten times or more. The chain uses TRBV7-9 and TRBJ1-5; D possibly corresponds to TRBD1 (5 bases). CDR3 length equals 14 residues. CDR1 and CDR2 (germline): SEHNR, FQNEAQ (reference sequence). V was cut by 1 base and J by 4 bases, with 8 bases left in between. The CDR3 coding sequence is TGTGCCAGCAGCTTAGAGACAGAGAATCAGCCCCAGCATTTT. This sequence encodes CASSLETENQPQHF.

The sample holds a few counts of this clonotype. The V call is TRBV6-6, the J call TRBJ1-1, with D possibly being TRBD1 (6 bases). The CDR3 length is 17 residues. Germline V lookup: CDR1 MNHNY, CDR2 SVGAGI (reference sequence). Trimming left V 7 bases short and J 3 bases short, with 24 bases between. The CDR3 here is CASTYGGYLNGDTEAFF. DNA for the CDR3: TGTGCCAGCACGTACGGGGGCTACCTTAACGGGGACACTGAAGCTTTCTTT.

The V gene is TRBV20-1, the J gene TRBJ2-1; D is perhaps TRBD2 (6 bases). There are 14 residues in the CDR3. Germline V lookup: CDR1 DFQATT, CDR2 SNEGSKA (reference sequence). The V end was cut by 6 bases, the J end by 0 bases, with 12 bases between. The CDR3 loop reads CSASLALSYNEQFF. The CDR3 nucleotides are TGCAGTGCCTCACTAGCTCTCTCCTACAATGAGCAGTTCTTC.

A word on this clonotype: This may be a read error, as it is one base from a much larger clone. The CDR3 DNA reads as TGTGCCAGCAGCTTAGCGAACGGCGCCTACGAGCAGTACTTC. It is translated as CASSLANGAYEQYF. The J gene is TRBJ2-7, the V gene TRBV11-3; D call uncertain. This CDR3 is 14 amino acids long. Trimming removed 1 base at V and 2 bases at J, with 9 bases between. CDR1 and CDR2 from the germline V gene are SGHNT and YENEEA.

This clonotype showed up many times. The chain is built from TRBV7-3 and TRBJ1-1, with D unclear. CDR1 and CDR2 (germline): SGHTA, FQGTGA. The CDR3 has 13 residues. Trimming took off 1 base at V and 4 bases at J, with 7 bases between the two ends. CDR3: CASSLSRFTEAFF. DNA for the CDR3: TGTGCCAGCAGCTTAAGCAGGTTCACTGAAGCTTTCTTT.

The rearrangement uses TRBV2 and TRBJ1-2, with D possibly matching TRBD1 (5 bases). Per the germline V gene, CDR1 is SNHLY and CDR2 is FYNNEI. The V and J ends lost 6 bases and 3 bases respectively, with 14 bases between them. The CDR3 consists of 14 residues. CDR3 in DNA: TGTGCCAGCAGCTGGGACCGAAGTTACTATGGCTACACCTTC. Translated, it gives CASSWDRSYYGYTF.

This clonotype was detected ten times or more. For the CDR3, the DNA is TGTGCCAGCAGCCCCGAAGCCGGGGAGCTGTTTTTT. This encodes CASSPEAGELFF. J is TRBJ2-2 and V is TRBV9; D uncertain. This CDR3 is 12 amino acids long. Germline CDR1 SGDLS, CDR2 YYNGEE. With 4 bases removed from V and 6 bases from J, the gap between germline ends came to 7 bases.

This clonotype was picked up many times. This chain connects TRBV7-9 to TRBJ2-2; D is perhaps TRBD2 (5 bases). The CDR3 has 15 amino acids. Trimming took 3 bases from V and 6 from J, leaving 14 bases between them. The germline V gene encodes CDR1 SEHNR and CDR2 FQNEAQ (reference sequence). The CDR3 sequence is CASSFTGFPPGELFF. The CDR3 DNA sequence: TGTGCCAGCAGCTTTACGGGATTCCCCCCCGGGGAGCTGTTTTTT.

This clonotype has ten or more counts. J is TRBJ2-1 and V is TRBV7-9; TRBD1 matches 7 bases. V lost 4 bases and J lost 0; bases outside the gene matches: 0. Germline V CDR1 and CDR2: SEHNR, FQNEAQ (reference sequence). The CDR3 sequence is 14 residues long. CDR3 DNA: TGTGCCAGCAGCTCAGGGGGCTCCTACAATGAGCAGTTCTTC. This encodes CASSSGGSYNEQFF.

This clonotype came up many times. The chain couples TRBV4-1 to TRBJ2-3; TRBD2 matches 7 bases. This CDR3 is built from 15 residues. Losses at the gene ends were 0 bases for V and 8 bases for J; bases not matched to a gene: 8. The V gene's germline CDR1 is MGHRA and CDR2 YSYEKL. Here the CDR3 reads CASSQEPGGGGTQYF. The CDR3 coding sequence is TGCGCCAGCAGCCAAGAGCCCGGCGGGGGTGGTACGCAGTATTTT.

This clonotype has just a few counts. A far larger clone is one base from this, pointing to a likely read error. As the CDR3 is not closed by the conserved phenylalanine or tryptophan, this likely results from a read error. The chain is built from TRBV6-5 and TRBJ2-1; D might be TRBD1 or TRBD2, each matching 5 bases. Per the germline V gene, CDR1 is MNHEY and CDR2 is SVGAGI. CDR3 length: 14 amino acids. Trimming removed 5 bases at V and 7 bases at J, with 15 bases between. CDR3 sequence: CASSEEDTWNEQFL. CDR3 DNA: TGTGCCAGCAGTGAGGAGGACACTTGGAATGAGCAGTTCCTC.